The entry below gives a single T cell receptor (beta chain) sequence along with its context. This clone's antigen is unknown. Per-base quality was not reported, and no clone a single base away is much larger than it. The data were taken from a study of blood T cells in healthy people across ages (dated by TCRdb to 2013 to 2016). Regarding the research as a whole: In model experiments, template switching captured about one uniquely barcoded TCR beta cDNA molecule for every two T cells. To track age-related changes in TCR beta repertoire diversity, the study relied on deep sequencing normalized with unique cDNA molecular identifiers. To avoid experimental bias, donors of different ages were randomly spread across the sequencing lanes. Donors were grouped into four age groups: young (average 16 years), middle-aged (around 39), aged (around 56) and long-lived (around 80). For two donors (one aged 18 to 30 and one aged 80 or older), the study analyzed two additional independent replicas of 1 million unique cDNA reads from the same blood draw. The full study reports these points: Estimates of total diversity from one million sequenced T cells were regarded as lower bounds and underestimates. Because the CMV infection status of the donors was unknown, age-related changes in expanded clonotypes may potentially have been confounded. As age increased, observed TCR beta diversity per million T cells dropped in a roughly linear way, and a significant reduction was already evident by age approximately 40. Observed TCR beta diversity correlated strongly with the percentage of naive T cells measured by flow cytometry. Compared with the aged group, the long-lived group had more naive CD4+ T cells, fewer expanded clones and increased TCR diversity, suggesting age selection. Bulk unsorted PBMC profiling prevented conclusive comparison of naive and antigen-experienced compartments.

V sheds 5 bases and J sheds 5 bases, leaving 9 bases between their ends. The CDR3, from cysteine to phenylalanine, totals 12 residues. Just CDR3 DNA is preserved here, 36 bases in frame from base 1. CDR1 is given as LGHDT and CDR2 as YNNKEL, both from the germline V gene (reference sequence). The library was built by means of 5' RACE. Instrument on record: Illumina HiSeq 2500. The second PCR ran for about 7 to 11 cycles and used a J-beta primer mix along with a sample-barcoded 5' primer. A unique molecular identifier was introduced onto each TCR beta cDNA molecule by a template-switch 5' adaptor carrying 12 random nucleotides. Each sample yielded at least 3 million CDR3-containing paired-end reads. First-strand cDNA was synthesized from all RNA with the Mint cDNA synthesis kit, primed by a TRBC-specific oligonucleotide. All cDNA was treated with uracil-DNA glycosylase and then went through a first 18-cycle PCR with the universal primers M1SS and BC2_uni_R. From the authors' description of their analysis: Normalization of each sample was performed by random selection of 1 million high-quality reads, each carrying a distinct molecular identifier. Reads with shared molecular identifiers were discarded instead of being binned into consensus sequences. CDR3 identification, clonotype clustering and error correction used MiTCR with a Q25 quality threshold and the strictest error-elimination algorithm. Lower-bound total TCR beta diversity was estimated with a nonparametric unseen species model using Euler transformation. TCRdb applied fastp at Q25 and MiXCR to the public reads, then kept only in-frame beta chains. All rows with the same CDR3 protein become a single entry with the most common DNA and genes. TCRdb's processing, not the study's, gives the V and J calls here. For this sample the table gives approximately 1,100,000 distinct CDR3 sequences, of which more than 40% were detected only once. The ten largest clones take up around 18% of the sample.

The donors were roughly 39 Caucasian individuals from Russia, aged roughly 6 to 100 years, who were systemically healthy. Each donor gave around 9.5 milliliters of peripheral blood, collected into EDTA-treated Vacutainer tubes. Ficoll-Paque density-gradient centrifugation was used to isolate PBMCs, with at least 7 million per sample. Total RNA, at least 6 micrograms per sample, was extracted from PBMCs with Trizol reagent. For every donor, an aliquot of PBMCs went through flow cytometry to measure the percentages of naive CD45RAhigh/CD27high T cells. This sequence uses TRBV3-1 and TRBJ1-1; the D gene cannot be named for sure. Sequences were obtained from blood. This TCR derives from a woman aged 60 to 75 in good health. The sequenced DNA: TGTGCCAGCAGCTCCCGAGGTACTGAAGCTTTCTTT. Its protein product is CASSSRGTEAFF.